The clone carrying this T cell receptor (beta chain) came up many times. What it binds is unknown. This sample stems from a study of identical twins. Whole-study findings and limits: Out-of-frame alpha sequences common to twins exhibited an excess of low generation probability.

From the 5' RACE reads, TCRdb called clonotypes with MiXCR, one entry per CDR3 protein. Seen here are hundreds of thousands of distinct CDR3 sequences, about 14% observed once, and the top ten hold around 9.5%. Sequencing was done on a sample of memory (CD45RO+) T cells sorted from blood. The clonotype was recovered from a woman younger than 30 in good health.

The CDR3 is CASSFTRNTIYF. The DNA for the CDR3 is TGTGCCAGCAGTTTTACCCGAAACACCATATATTTT. The chain uses TRBV12-3 or TRBV12-4 and TRBJ1-3; D remains ambiguous. Trimming stripped 3 bases from V and 5 bases from J, with 5 bases between. The CDR3 consists of 12 residues.